This T cell receptor beta chain was captured by sequencing in a study of blood T cell repertoires in COVID-19 (dated by TCRdb to about 2020). At the level of the whole study: Collaborator samples came from the United States, Italy and Spain and covered acute and convalescent phases of COVID-19. The prospective study material was composed of cDNA or gDNA derived from T cells, B-cell-depleted T cells, or PBMCs. Deeply sampled blood TCRbeta repertoires from subjects exposed to, actively infected with, or recovered from COVID-19 were included in the dataset. The repertoires were released in a freely available public database meant as a resource for research on the immune response to SARS-CoV-2. The samples were drawn from the first 160 participants of the ongoing ImmuneRACE study and from 1,254 subjects provided by 6 global collaborators. The sample metadata nearly always contained a de-identified subject ID, COVID-19 status, age in years and sex. HLA class I and class II types, where available, came from metadata supplied by the sample provider rather than from assay-based typing.

Each collaborating institution followed its own protocols to collect whole blood in K2EDTA tubes. For TCRbeta analysis, collaborators shipped samples in one of three forms: frozen whole blood, isolated PBMCs, or DNA extracted from either of those sample types. Details on this clone: Its binding antigen is unknown. Base qualities are missing; no much larger clone stands one base away.

What the work shows at the level of the full study, not this receptor alone: Clinical and demographic metadata were provided uncurated, with the amount varying by source and participant.

TCRbeta CDR3 regions were amplified from genomic DNA by means of the immunoSEQ Assay, a bias-controlled multiplex PCR. The source study handled its data this way. The number of nucleated cells in each sample was estimated by amplification of reference gene primers within the assay. Sequence reads were collapsed and filtered to measure the absolute abundance of every unique TCRbeta CDR3 rearrangement. Productive Simpson clonality was computed per sample as the square root of Simpson's diversity index over productive rearrangements. The table was pulled from immuneACCESS by TCRdb, which kept in-frame rearrangements only. Such tables lose some clones; where checked, under half of the loss comes from unresolved V genes, and the rest has no known cause. For V, J and clone size, that table is used; D and trimming come from the DNA. Here the sample has 75,000 to 95,000 clones; 88% occur a single time. The ten largest clones represent roughly 19% of the sample.

The germline V gene (reference sequence) gives CDR1 as LGHDT and CDR2 as YNNKEL. CDR3 length: 13 amino acids, cysteine to phenylalanine. Here the CDR3 DNA is all that survives: 39 bases in frame from base 1. V and J lose 1 base and 11 bases, and a span of 14 bases separates them. The TCR sequence derives from a human donor in a cohort sampled during active COVID-19. Recombination connected TRBV3-1 (or the pseudogene TRBV3-2) to TRBJ1-1, with a tentative D gene TRBD1 over 5 matching bases. The sample comprised peripheral blood. The CDR3 sequence is CASSQGATDRAFF. The DNA sequence is given as TGTGCCAGCAGCCAAGGGGCGACAGATCGGGCTTTCTTT.